What follows are 3 T cell receptor beta chains derived from one specimen sequenced in a study of cytomegalovirus exposure and HLA in healthy donors. Using immunoSEQ multiplex PCR, the repertoire was profiled, and TCRdb retains in-frame clones only, with some absent. Of approximately 110,000 clones in the sample, roughly 86% are singletons; the top ten hold about 2%. The specimen was PBMCs. All receptors come from a young woman in good health and CMV-seronegative.

The chain employs TRBV13 and TRBJ2-7; the match to TRBD2 covers 7 bases. With 0 bases clipped from V and 2 bases from J, the junction kept 10 bases outside the gene matches. This CDR3 is built from 17 residues. Germline CDR1 and CDR2: PRHDT and FYEKMQ (reference sequence). CDR3 region: CASSLGAGGGRTYEQYF. CDR3 nucleotide sequence: TGTGCCAGCAGCTTAGGGGCTGGCGGGGGAAGGACCTACGAGCAGTACTTC. The variable domain in full, completed from reference TRBV13 and TRBJ2-7, reads AAGVIQSPRHLIKEKRETATLKCYPIPRHDTVYWYQQGPGQDPQFLISFYEKMQSDKGSIPDRFSAQQFSDYHSELNMSSLELGDSALYFCASSLGAGGGRTYEQYFGPGTRLTVT.

The chain links TRBV19 to TRBJ2-7, with TRBD1 identical over 7 bases. In germline, CDR1 is LNHDA, CDR2 SQIVND (reference sequence). V dropped 9 bases and J dropped 5; count of bases not matched to a gene: 4. The CDR3 length is 11 residues. The CDR3 region has the DNA TGTGCCAGCAGACAGGGCAACGAGCAGTACTTC. Encoded protein: CASRQGNEQYF.

This chain connects TRBV5-4 to TRBJ1-1; no clear D. V was trimmed by 4 bases and J by 0 bases, leaving 7 bases between them. In germline, CDR1 is SGHNT, CDR2 YYREEE (reference sequence). The CDR3 sequence is 13 residues long. The CDR3 here is CASSLTMNTEAFF. As DNA, the CDR3 is TGTGCCAGCAGCCTGACAATGAACACTGAAGCTTTCTTT.